The 2 T cell receptor beta chains given below trace back to one sample, sequenced in a study of shared clonotypes between healthy human individuals. Libraries were prepared by immunoSEQ multiplex PCR; TCRdb keeps only in-frame clonotypes and omits some of them. The sample lists 2 million to 3 million clones; about 92% were seen once. Source material: naive CD4+ T cells sorted from blood. Subset reported: CD45RA+ positively selected. The receptors were gathered from a young man in good health.

This clone was seen only once. The same CDR3 can be traced to other DNA sequences in this sample. The rearrangement uses TRBV4-1 and TRBJ2-1; 7 bases align to TRBD2. The CDR3 consists of 16 residues. Germline CDR1 is MGHRA and CDR2 is YSYEKL. The V segment lost 0 bases and the J segment 1 base; nucleotides outside the gene matches: 3. The CDR3 sequence: CASSQDRAGSYNEQFF. DNA for the CDR3: TGCGCCAGCAGCCAAGATAGAGCGGGGTCCTACAATGAGCAGTTCTTC.

This rearrangement joins TRBV19 to TRBJ2-1, with 8 bases that match TRBD2. Germline CDR1 and CDR2: LNHDA and SQIVND (reference sequence). The CDR3 totals 15 residues. J was trimmed by 5 bases and V by 11 bases; bases with no gene match: 14. The CDR3 coding sequence is TGTGCCGCGGGAAGGGCGGGAGGTATCAACAATGAGCAGTTCTTC. This encodes CAAGRAGGINNEQFF. The whole variable domain, remainder taken from reference TRBV19 and TRBJ2-1, is DGGITQSPKYLFRKEGQNVTLSCEQNLNHDAMYWYRQDPGQGLRLIYYSQIVNDFQKGDIAEGYSVSREKKESFPLTVTSAQKNPTAFYLCAAGRAGGINNEQFFGPGTRLTVL.